One and the same sample provided the 9 T cell receptor beta chains below, sequenced in a study of blood T cell repertoires in COVID-19. Libraries were prepared by immunoSEQ multiplex PCR; TCRdb keeps only in-frame clonotypes and omits some of them. The sample includes about 130,000 clones, approximately 85% seen only once; the top ten take 4.3%. The sequenced sample was peripheral blood. The receptors come from a human donor in a cohort sampled during active COVID-19.

This chain joins TRBV7-2 and TRBJ2-5; 7 nucleotides agree with TRBD2. Germline V lookup: CDR1 SGHTA, CDR2 FQGNSA. With V trimmed by 8 bases and J by 2 bases, 8 bases remained unmatched. There are 14 residues in the CDR3. The CDR3 sequence: CASAMGGIQETQYF. The DNA for the CDR3 is TGTGCCAGCGCCATGGGAGGGATACAAGAGACCCAGTACTTC.

The rearrangement links TRBV3-1 (or the pseudogene TRBV3-2) to TRBJ2-4; possible D gene TRBD1, 5 bases. This CDR3 comprises 16 residues. V was pared by 4 bases and J by 0 bases, with 13 bases between. The germline CDR1 and CDR2 sequences are LGHDT and YNNKEL (reference sequence). CDR3 sequence reads: CASSPPTVLAKNIQYF. The DNA for the CDR3 is TGTGCCAGCAGCCCTCCGACAGTTCTAGCCAAAAACATTCAGTACTTC.

V usage is TRBV9 and J usage is TRBJ2-1, with D unresolved. The length of the CDR3 is 15 residues. Looked up from germline, CDR1 is SGDLS and CDR2 is YYNGEE. Trimming shortened V by 4 bases and J by 0 bases, and 11 bases separated the two germline ends. CDR3: CASSPSQASYNEQFF. The CDR3 DNA sequence: TGTGCCAGCAGCCCTTCCCAGGCCTCCTACAATGAGCAGTTCTTC.

Only one count was recorded for this clone. The V call is TRBV2, the J call TRBJ2-7; 8 bases agree with TRBD2. Germline values: CDR1 SNHLY, CDR2 FYNNEI. V lost 7 bases and J lost 6; bases outside the gene matches: 11. The CDR3 loop spans 14 amino acids. The CDR3 here is CASNGRTSWREQYV. Here the CDR3 DNA reads TGTGCCAGCAACGGAAGGACTAGCTGGCGCGAGCAGTACGTC.

The chain couples TRBV6-6 to TRBJ1-3; no reliable D call. Trimming cost V 5 bases and J 0 bases, with 14 bases left between them. The CDR3 has 16 amino acids. Germline CDR1 MNHNY, CDR2 SVGAGI (reference sequence). CDR3 in amino acids: CASSLDGVISGNTIYF. The CDR3 DNA reads TGTGCCAGCAGTCTGGACGGGGTAATCTCTGGAAACACCATATATTTT.

The genes are TRBV12-3 or TRBV12-4 and TRBJ1-4, with D perhaps TRBD1 (5 bases). Trimming cost V 2 bases and J 7 bases, with 8 bases left between them. This CDR3 is 13 amino acids long. The CDR3 protein is CASSLRQTEKLFF. The DNA for the CDR3 is TGTGCCAGCAGTTTACGACAGACTGAAAAACTGTTTTTT.

The CDR3 reads CASSPYRGDEAFF. The CDR3 nucleotides are TGTGCCAGCAGCCCATACAGGGGGGACGAAGCTTTCTTT. The rearrangement joins TRBV3-1 (or the pseudogene TRBV3-2) to TRBJ1-1; 8 nucleotides line up with TRBD1. The CDR3 runs to 13 residues. The V gene end was trimmed by 4 bases and the J gene end by 8 bases; junction bases not matched to a gene: 6. Germline CDR1 LGHDT, CDR2 YNNKEL (reference sequence).

CDR3 nucleotide sequence: TGTGCCAGTAGTATCGCGATGAACACTGAAGCTTTCTTT. This sequence encodes CASSIAMNTEAFF. The chain uses TRBV19 and TRBJ1-1, with D uncertain. Germline V CDR1 and CDR2: LNHDA, SQIVND (reference sequence). Trimming took off 3 bases at V and 0 bases at J, with 5 bases between the two ends. The CDR3 covers 13 residues.

V gene TRBV5-1 combines with J gene TRBJ2-2; TRBD2 aligns across 9 bases. CDR3 size: 18 residues. V shed 3 bases and J 6 bases; nucleotides not matched to a gene: 15. CDR1 is SGHRS, CDR2 YFSETQ, per germline. CDR3 protein: CASSSDGTGTSFPGELFF. Written as DNA, the CDR3 is TGCGCCAGCAGCTCCGATGGAACCGGGACTAGCTTCCCCGGGGAGCTGTTTTTT. The full variable domain, its missing parts supplied by reference TRBV5-1 and TRBJ2-2, is KAGVTQTPRYLIKTRGQQVTLSCSPISGHRSVSWYQQTPGQGLQFLFEYFSETQRNKGNFPGRFSGRQFSNSRSEMNVSTLELGDSALYLCASSSDGTGTSFPGELFFGEGSRLTVL.